This T cell receptor beta chain was recorded in a study of T-cell reconstitution after alpha-beta-depleted transplantation in children. This CDR3 is 17 amino acids long. V gave up 6 bases and J gave up 2 bases; unmatched junction bases: 12. Germline V gene lookup returns CDR1 MNHEY and CDR2 SVGAGI. Library preparation (for TCRbeta) was performed with unique molecular identifiers. One entry per CDR3 protein, called by TCRdb with MiXCR from the PCR reads. The sample has roughly 240,000 distinct CDR3 sequences, roughly 7.7% seen once; the top ten hold roughly 6%. Whole-study results and caveats: For some patients, TCRbeta diversity was high at day 60 because of recipient T cells and thymic progenitors that survived. After one year, T-cell counts and TCRbeta diversity mostly came from new T cells.

This clonotype was recorded at least ten times. What it binds is not known. The sequencing here drew on PBMCs, mostly from graft donor cells, taken 180 days after TCRalphabeta/CD19-depleted stem cell transplant. The source is a male patient younger than 18 who had a stem cell transplant for acute lymphoblastic leukemia, so the T cells may come from the graft donor. This chain uses TRBV6-5 with TRBJ2-1; 8 nucleotides line up with TRBD2. The CDR3 here is CASSRDKRELTYNEQFF. In DNA, the CDR3 is TGTGCCAGCAGCCGGGATAAGCGGGAGTTAACCTACAATGAGCAGTTCTTC.